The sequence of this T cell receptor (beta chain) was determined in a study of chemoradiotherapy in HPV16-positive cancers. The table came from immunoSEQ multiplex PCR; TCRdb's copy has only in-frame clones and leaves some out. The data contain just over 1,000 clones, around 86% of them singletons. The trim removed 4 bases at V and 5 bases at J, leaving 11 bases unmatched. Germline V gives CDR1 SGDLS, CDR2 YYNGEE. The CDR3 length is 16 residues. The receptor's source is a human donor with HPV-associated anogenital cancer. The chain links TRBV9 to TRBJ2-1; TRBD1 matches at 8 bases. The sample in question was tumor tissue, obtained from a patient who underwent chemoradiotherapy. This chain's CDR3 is CASSPTTSGQDNEQFF. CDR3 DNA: TGTGCCAGCAGCCCGACCACTTCGGGACAGGACAATGAGCAGTTCTTC.